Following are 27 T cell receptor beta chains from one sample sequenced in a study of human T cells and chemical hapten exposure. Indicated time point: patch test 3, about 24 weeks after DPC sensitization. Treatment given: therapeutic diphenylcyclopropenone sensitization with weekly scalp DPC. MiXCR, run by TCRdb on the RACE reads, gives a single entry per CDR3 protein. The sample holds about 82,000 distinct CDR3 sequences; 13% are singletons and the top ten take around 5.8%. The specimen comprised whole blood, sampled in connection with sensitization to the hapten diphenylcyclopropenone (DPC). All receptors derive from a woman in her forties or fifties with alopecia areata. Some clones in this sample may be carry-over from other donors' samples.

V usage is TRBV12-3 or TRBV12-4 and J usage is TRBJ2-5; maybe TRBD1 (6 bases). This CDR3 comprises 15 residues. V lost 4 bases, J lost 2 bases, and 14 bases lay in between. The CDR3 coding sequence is TGTGCCAGCAGTTCCACTCGGACAGTTCAAGAGACCCAGTACTTC. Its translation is CASSSTRTVQETQYF.

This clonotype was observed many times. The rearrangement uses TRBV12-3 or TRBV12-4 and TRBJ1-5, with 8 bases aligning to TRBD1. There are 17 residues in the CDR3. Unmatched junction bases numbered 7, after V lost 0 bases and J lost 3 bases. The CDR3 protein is CASSLAMTGAINQPQHF. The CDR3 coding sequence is TGTGCCAGCAGTTTAGCGATGACAGGGGCGATCAATCAGCCCCAGCATTTT.

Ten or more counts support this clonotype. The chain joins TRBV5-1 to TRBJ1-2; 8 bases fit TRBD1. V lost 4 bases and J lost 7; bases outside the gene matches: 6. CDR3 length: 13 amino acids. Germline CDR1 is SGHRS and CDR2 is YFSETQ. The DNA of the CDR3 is TGCGCCAGCAGCCATGGACAGGGCCCTGGCTACACCTTC. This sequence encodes CASSHGQGPGYTF.

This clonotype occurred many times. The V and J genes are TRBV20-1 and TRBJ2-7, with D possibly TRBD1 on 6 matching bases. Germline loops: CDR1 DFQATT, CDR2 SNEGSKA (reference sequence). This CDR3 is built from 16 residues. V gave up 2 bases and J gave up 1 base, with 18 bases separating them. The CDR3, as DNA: TGCAGTGCTAGACTCAGAGGCACAGGGCGATCCTACGAGCAGTACTTC. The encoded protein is CSARLRGTGRSYEQYF.

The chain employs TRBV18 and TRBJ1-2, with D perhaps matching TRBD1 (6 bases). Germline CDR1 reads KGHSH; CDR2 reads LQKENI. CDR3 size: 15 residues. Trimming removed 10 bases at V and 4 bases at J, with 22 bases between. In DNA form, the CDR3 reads TGTGCCACTACACCCTCCGGGGGCGCCGTCTATGGCTACACCTTC. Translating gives CATTPSGGAVYGYTF.

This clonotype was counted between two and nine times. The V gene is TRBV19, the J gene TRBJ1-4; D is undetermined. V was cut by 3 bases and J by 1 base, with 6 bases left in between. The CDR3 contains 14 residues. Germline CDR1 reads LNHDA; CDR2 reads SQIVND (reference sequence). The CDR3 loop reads CASSMQGTNEKLFF. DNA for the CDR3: TGTGCCAGTAGTATGCAAGGAACTAATGAAAAACTGTTTTTT.

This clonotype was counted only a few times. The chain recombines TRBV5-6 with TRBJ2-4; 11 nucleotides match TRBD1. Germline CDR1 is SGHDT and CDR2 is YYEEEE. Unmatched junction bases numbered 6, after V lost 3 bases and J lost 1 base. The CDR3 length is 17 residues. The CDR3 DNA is TGTGCCAGCAGCTCTGTTGGACAGGGGGCGGCCAAAAACATTCAGTACTTC. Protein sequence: CASSSVGQGAAKNIQYF.

The CDR3 is CATSDPSGRAINEQFF. The CDR3 region has the DNA TGTGCCACCAGTGATCCCAGCGGGAGGGCCATTAATGAGCAGTTCTTC. The chain has TRBV24-1 and TRBJ2-1; TRBD2 agrees at 10 bases. The V gene end was trimmed by 3 bases and the J gene end by 7 bases; junction bases not matched to a gene: 8. This CDR3 has 16 amino acids. CDR1 is KGHDR, CDR2 SFDVKD, per germline.

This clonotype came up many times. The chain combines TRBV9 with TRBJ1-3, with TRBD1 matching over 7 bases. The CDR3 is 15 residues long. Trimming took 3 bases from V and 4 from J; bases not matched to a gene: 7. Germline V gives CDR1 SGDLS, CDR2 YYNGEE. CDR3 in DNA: TGTGCCAGCAGCGCGATCAGGGGGTCAGGAAACACCATATATTTT. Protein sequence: CASSAIRGSGNTIYF. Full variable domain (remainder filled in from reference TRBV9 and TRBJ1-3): DSGVTQTPKHLITATGQRVTLRCSPRSGDLSVYWYQQSLDQGLQFLIQYYNGEERAKGNILERFSAQQFPDLHSELNLSSLELGDSALYFCASSAIRGSGNTIYFGEGSWLTVV.

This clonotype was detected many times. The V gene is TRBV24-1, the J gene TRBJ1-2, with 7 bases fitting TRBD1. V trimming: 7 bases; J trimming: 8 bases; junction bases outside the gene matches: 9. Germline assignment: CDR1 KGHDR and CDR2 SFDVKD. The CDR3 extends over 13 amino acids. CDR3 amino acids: CATSPSTGIGYTF. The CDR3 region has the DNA TGTGCCACCAGCCCCTCGACAGGGATAGGCTACACCTTC.

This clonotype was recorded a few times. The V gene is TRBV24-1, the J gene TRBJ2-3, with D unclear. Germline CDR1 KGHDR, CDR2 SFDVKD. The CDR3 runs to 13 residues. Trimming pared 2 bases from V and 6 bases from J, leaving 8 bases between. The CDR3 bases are TGTGCCACCAGTGATTCCCACAGTGATACGCAGTATTTT. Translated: CATSDSHSDTQYF.

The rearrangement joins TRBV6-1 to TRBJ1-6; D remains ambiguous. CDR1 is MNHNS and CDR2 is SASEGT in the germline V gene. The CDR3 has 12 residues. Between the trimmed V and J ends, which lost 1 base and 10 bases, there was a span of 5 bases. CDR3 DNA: TGTGCCAGCAGTGAAGATCGATCACCCCTCCACTTT. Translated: CASSEDRSPLHF.

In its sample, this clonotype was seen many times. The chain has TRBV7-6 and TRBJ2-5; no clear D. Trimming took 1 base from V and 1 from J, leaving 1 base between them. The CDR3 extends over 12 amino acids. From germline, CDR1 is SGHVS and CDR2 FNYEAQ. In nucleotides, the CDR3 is TGTGCCAGCAGCTTAGTCCAAGAGACCCAGTACTTC. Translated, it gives CASSLVQETQYF. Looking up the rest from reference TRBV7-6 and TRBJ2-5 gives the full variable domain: GAGVSQSPRYKVTKRGQDVALRCDPISGHVSLYWYRQALGQGPEFLTYFNYEAQQDKSGLPNDRFSAERPEGSISTLTIQRTEQRDSAMYRCASSLVQETQYFGPGTRLLVL.

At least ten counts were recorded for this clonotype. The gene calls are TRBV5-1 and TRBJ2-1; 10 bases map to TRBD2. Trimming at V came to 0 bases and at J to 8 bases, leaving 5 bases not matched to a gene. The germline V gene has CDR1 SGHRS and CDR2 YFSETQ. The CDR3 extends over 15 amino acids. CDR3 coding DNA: TGCGCCAGCAGCTTGGGCCTAGCGGGGGTCGATGAGCAGTTCTTC. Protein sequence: CASSLGLAGVDEQFF.

This chain's CDR3 is CAWSRNENEQFF. The CDR3 nucleotides are TGTGCCTGGAGCCGAAACGAAAATGAGCAGTTCTTC. This chain links TRBV30 with TRBJ2-1; no firm D call. The CDR3 extends over 12 amino acids. Germline CDR1 is GTSNPN and CDR2 is SVGIG (reference sequence). The V gene lost 3 bases and the J gene lost 7 bases, with 10 bases spanning the gap.

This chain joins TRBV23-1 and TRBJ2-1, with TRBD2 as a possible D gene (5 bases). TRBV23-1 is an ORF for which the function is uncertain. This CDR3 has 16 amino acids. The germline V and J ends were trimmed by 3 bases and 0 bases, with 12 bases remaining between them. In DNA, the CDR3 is TGCGCCAGCAGTCATAGTTTCCGGGACTCCTACAATGAGCAGTTCTTC. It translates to CASSHSFRDSYNEQFF.

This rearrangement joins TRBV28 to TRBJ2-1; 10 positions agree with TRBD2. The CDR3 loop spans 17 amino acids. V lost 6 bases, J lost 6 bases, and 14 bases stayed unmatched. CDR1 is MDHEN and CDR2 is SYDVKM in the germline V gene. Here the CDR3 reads CASRPGAPSGSSNEQFF. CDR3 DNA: TGTGCCAGCAGGCCCGGCGCCCCTAGCGGGAGTAGCAATGAGCAGTTCTTC.

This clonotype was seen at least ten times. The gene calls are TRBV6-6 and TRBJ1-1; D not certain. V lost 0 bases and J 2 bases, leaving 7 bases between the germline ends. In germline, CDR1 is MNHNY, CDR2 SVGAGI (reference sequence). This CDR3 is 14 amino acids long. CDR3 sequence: CASSYSGLNTEAFF. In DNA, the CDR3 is TGTGCCAGCAGTTACTCAGGCCTAAACACTGAAGCTTTCTTT.

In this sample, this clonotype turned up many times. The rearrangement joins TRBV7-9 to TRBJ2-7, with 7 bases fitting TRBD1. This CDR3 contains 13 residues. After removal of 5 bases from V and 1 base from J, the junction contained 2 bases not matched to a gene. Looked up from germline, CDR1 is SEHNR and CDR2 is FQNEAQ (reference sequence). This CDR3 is CASSRTGSYEQYF. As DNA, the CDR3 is TGTGCCAGCAGCCGGACAGGTTCCTACGAGCAGTACTTC.

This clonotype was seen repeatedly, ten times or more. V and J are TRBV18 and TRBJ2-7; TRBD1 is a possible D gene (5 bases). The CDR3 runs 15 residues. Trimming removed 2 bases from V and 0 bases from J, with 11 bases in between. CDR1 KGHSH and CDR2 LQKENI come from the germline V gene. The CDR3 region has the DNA TGTGCCAGCTCACCAGGTATAGACAGCTCCTACGAGCAGTACTTC. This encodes CASSPGIDSSYEQYF.

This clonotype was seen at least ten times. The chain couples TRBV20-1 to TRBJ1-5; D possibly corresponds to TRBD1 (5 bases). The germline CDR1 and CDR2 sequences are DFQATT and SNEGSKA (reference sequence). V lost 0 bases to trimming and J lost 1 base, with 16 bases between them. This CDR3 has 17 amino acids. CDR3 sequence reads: CSARDGAGIGSNQPQHF. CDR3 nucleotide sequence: TGCAGTGCTAGAGATGGGGCAGGGATCGGAAGCAATCAGCCCCAGCATTTT.

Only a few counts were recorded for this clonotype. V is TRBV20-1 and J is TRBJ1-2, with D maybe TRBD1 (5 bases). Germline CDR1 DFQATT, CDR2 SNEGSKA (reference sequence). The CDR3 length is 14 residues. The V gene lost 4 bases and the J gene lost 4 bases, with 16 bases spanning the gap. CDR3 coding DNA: TGCAGTGCTACCAATACAGGACTTACCTATGGCTACACCTTC. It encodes CSATNTGLTYGYTF.

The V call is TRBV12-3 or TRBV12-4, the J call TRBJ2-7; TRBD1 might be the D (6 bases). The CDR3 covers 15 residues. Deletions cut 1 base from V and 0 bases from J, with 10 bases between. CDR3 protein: CASSLGGRLSYEQYF. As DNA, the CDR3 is TGTGCCAGCAGTTTAGGGGGGCGGCTCTCCTACGAGCAGTACTTC.

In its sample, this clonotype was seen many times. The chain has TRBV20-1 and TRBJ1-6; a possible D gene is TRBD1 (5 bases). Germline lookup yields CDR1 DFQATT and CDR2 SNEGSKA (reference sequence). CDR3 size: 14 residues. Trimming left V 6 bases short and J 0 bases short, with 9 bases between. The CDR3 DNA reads TGCAGTGCCCGCAGGGACTCCTATAATTCACCCCTCCACTTT. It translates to CSARRDSYNSPLHF.

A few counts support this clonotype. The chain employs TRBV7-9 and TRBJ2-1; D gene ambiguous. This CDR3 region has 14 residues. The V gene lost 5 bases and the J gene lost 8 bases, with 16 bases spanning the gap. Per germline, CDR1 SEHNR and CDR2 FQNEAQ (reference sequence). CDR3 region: CASSPLLGADEQFF. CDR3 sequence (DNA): TGTGCCAGCAGCCCGCTCCTAGGAGCCGATGAGCAGTTCTTC.

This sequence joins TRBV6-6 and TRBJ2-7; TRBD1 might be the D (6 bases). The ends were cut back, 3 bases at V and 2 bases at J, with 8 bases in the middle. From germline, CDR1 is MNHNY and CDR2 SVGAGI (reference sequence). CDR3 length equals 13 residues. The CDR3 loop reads CASSYDRTYEQYF. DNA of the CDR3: TGTGCCAGCAGTTATGACAGGACCTACGAGCAGTACTTC.

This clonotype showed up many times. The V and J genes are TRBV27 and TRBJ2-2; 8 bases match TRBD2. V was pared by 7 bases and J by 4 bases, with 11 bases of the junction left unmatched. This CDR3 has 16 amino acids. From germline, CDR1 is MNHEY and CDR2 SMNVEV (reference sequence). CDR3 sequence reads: CASTPRAREVTGELFF. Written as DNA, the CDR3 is TGTGCCAGCACCCCGCGGGCGCGGGAGGTCACCGGGGAGCTGTTTTTT.